This T cell receptor beta chain originates from a study of blood T cell repertoires in COVID-19 (dated by TCRdb to 2020 to 2021). Context from the whole study: Samples covering the acute and convalescent phases of COVID-19 were provided by collaborators in the United States, Italy and Spain. The dataset comprised deeply sampled blood TCRbeta repertoires from subjects exposed to, actively infected with, or recovered from COVID-19. The samples were drawn from the first 160 participants of the ongoing ImmuneRACE study and from 1,254 subjects provided by 6 global collaborators. Sample metadata almost always included a de-identified subject ID, COVID-19 status, age in years and sex. Where HLA class I and class II types were available, the types were taken from metadata supplied by the sample provider, not from assay-based typing. The material from the prospective study consisted of cDNA or gDNA derived from T cells, B-cell-depleted T cells, or PBMCs. The repertoires were released in a freely available public database meant as a resource for research on the immune response to SARS-CoV-2.

The research as a whole found: The amount of clinical and demographic metadata varied by source and participant and was provided uncurated.

In the prospective study, participants were roughly 18 to 95 years old, resided in about two dozen geographic areas of the United States, and were enrolled through a virtual design. To assign participants to cohorts, the prospective study relied on clinical history that participants themselves reported in a screening survey and a study questionnaire. Recovered participants in ImmuneRACE Cohort 3 were defined by two consecutive negative NP/OP PCR tests, clearance by a healthcare professional, or resolution of symptoms. In the prospective study, whole blood, serum and a nasopharyngeal or oropharyngeal swab were collected from each participant by mobile phlebotomists. Participants in the prospective study had the option to provide additional blood draws and questionnaires over a roughly two-month period. Before DNA extraction, prospective study blood samples were shipped either frozen or at room temperature.

About this clone itself: This receptor's antigen is unknown. Per-nucleotide qualities are absent, and no much larger clonotype sits a single base away.

The CDR3 numbers 14 residues from cysteine through phenylalanine. Of all the DNA, just the CDR3 is kept, 42 bases in frame from base 1. V is pared back by 0 bases and J by 0 bases, with 6 bases lying between the germline termini. The germline V gene encodes CDR1 SGDLS and CDR2 YYNGEE. TCRbeta CDR3 regions were amplified from genomic DNA by means of the immunoSEQ Assay, a bias-controlled multiplex PCR. On the study's bioinformatics: Nucleated cell counts per sample were estimated from amplification of reference gene primers within the assay. Sequence reads were collapsed and filtered to measure the absolute abundance of every unique TCRbeta CDR3 rearrangement. For each sample, productive Simpson clonality was calculated as the square root of Simpson's diversity index over productive rearrangements. TCRdb took this table from immuneACCESS and kept in-frame rearrangements with V and J called. Such tables lack part of the clones; where checked against another copy, unresolved V genes explain under half of the gap, and the rest is unexplained. V, J and clone size are taken as reported in that table, and D and trimming were inferred from the DNA itself. The table for this sample lists under 250,000 clones; about 84% of them were counted only once. The ten largest clones take up approximately 1.8% of the sample.

Sequencing was carried out using PBMCs or T cells enriched from blood (not recorded which). The receptor's source is a man in his 60s who had recovered from COVID-19. The sequence links TRBV9 to TRBJ2-5; the D gene assignment is ambiguous. The DNA sequence reads TGTGCCAGCAGCGTAGGTACAGACCAAGAGACCCAGTACTTC. Translated, it reads CASSVGTDQETQYF.